The next 26 T cell receptor beta chains were all read from a single sample in a study of T cells after posttransplantation cyclophosphamide. Measured with immunoSEQ multiplex PCR; TCRdb has only the in-frame clones, and not every one. This table has approximately 29,000 clones, about nine tenths appearing once. Sequenced material: PBMCs. The receptors originated from a man between 50 and 59 years old.

J is TRBJ2-3 and V is TRBV11-3; D gene ambiguous. CDR1 and CDR2 from the germline V gene are SGHNT and YENEEA. Trimming stripped 5 bases from V and 2 bases from J, with 2 bases between. This CDR3 region has 11 residues. The CDR3 protein is CASSLTDTQYF. CDR3 sequence (DNA): TGTGCCAGCAGCCTCACAGATACGCAGTATTTT.

The chain joins TRBV5-1 to TRBJ2-1, with D perhaps TRBD2 (6 bases). The V gene's germline CDR1 is SGHRS and CDR2 YFSETQ. The CDR3 runs 12 residues. Trimming took 0 bases from V and 10 from J, leaving 8 bases between them. CDR3 sequence (DNA): TGCGCCAGCAGCTTGGTGGCGGGAGAGCAGTTCTTC. This sequence encodes CASSLVAGEQFF.

The chain uses TRBV27 and TRBJ2-7; D is possibly TRBD2 (6 bases). Trimming removed 6 bases at V and 7 bases at J, with 19 bases between. Germline CDR1 MNHEY, CDR2 SMNVEV (reference sequence). CDR3 length: 14 residues. The CDR3 DNA reads as TGTGCCAGCAGCCCTGACCGGGTCCGGGGGGAGCAGTACTTC. Translating gives CASSPDRVRGEQYF.

This chain joins TRBV13 and TRBJ1-2; D unclear. The CDR3 contains 13 residues. V was cut by 3 bases and J by 6 bases, with 11 bases left in between. Germline loops: CDR1 PRHDT, CDR2 FYEKMQ (reference sequence). CDR3 in amino acids: CASSLGSADGYTF. The CDR3 coding sequence is TGTGCCAGCAGCTTGGGCTCGGCTGATGGCTACACCTTC. The full variable domain, rest sourced from reference TRBV13 and TRBJ1-2, is AAGVIQSPRHLIKEKRETATLKCYPIPRHDTVYWYQQGPGQDPQFLISFYEKMQSDKGSIPDRFSAQQFSDYHSELNMSSLELGDSALYFCASSLGSADGYTFGSGTRLTVV.

The genes are TRBV2 and TRBJ1-4, with 7 bases that match TRBD1. The V gene end was trimmed by 4 bases and the J gene end by 9 bases; junction bases not matched to a gene: 5. The germline V gene has CDR1 SNHLY and CDR2 FYNNEI. The CDR3 is made up of 13 amino acids. The CDR3 DNA reads TGTGCCAGCAGTGGACAGGGCTTCAAAAAACTGTTTTTT. Translating gives CASSGQGFKKLFF.

CDR3 amino acids: CASSPSLARMDEQFF. CDR3 DNA sequence: TGTGCCAGCAGCCCCTCACTAGCGCGCATGGATGAGCAGTTCTTC. This chain joins TRBV5-6 and TRBJ2-1; 7 bases fit TRBD2. CDR3 length equals 15 residues. Losses at the gene ends were 4 bases for V and 8 bases for J; bases not matched to a gene: 12. Germline V gene sequence: CDR1 SGHDT, CDR2 YYEEEE.

The chain carries TRBV11-2 and TRBJ1-1; D is uncertain. Trimming pared 5 bases from V and 0 bases from J, leaving 7 bases between. This CDR3 is 13 amino acids long. Germline lookup yields CDR1 SGHAT and CDR2 FQNNGV. The CDR3 region has the DNA TGTGCCAGCAGCGGAGAACTGAACACTGAAGCTTTCTTT. Encoded protein: CASSGELNTEAFF. Supplemented by reference TRBV11-2 and TRBJ1-1, the full variable domain reads EAGVAQSPRYKIIEKRQSVAFWCNPISGHATLYWYQQILGQGPKLLIQFQNNGVVDDSQLPKDRFSAERLKGVDSTLKIQPAKLEDSAVYLCASSGELNTEAFFGQGTRLTVV.

The V call is TRBV7-3, the J call TRBJ2-3; 13 bases align to TRBD2. Germline CDR1 is SGHTA and CDR2 is FQGTGA. V shed 1 base, J shed 1 base, and the junction held 2 bases outside the gene matches. This CDR3 has 17 residues. CDR3 protein: CASSLKGLAGGTDTQYF. CDR3 DNA: TGTGCCAGCAGCTTAAAAGGACTAGCGGGGGGCACAGATACGCAGTATTTT.

The DNA for the CDR3 is TGTGCCGTCAAGAGGGACACCCTAAGGACTGAAGCTTTCTTT. Amino acid sequence: CAVKRDTLRTEAFF. The chain uses TRBV7-9 and TRBJ1-1; D is perhaps TRBD1 (6 bases). V was cut by 11 bases and J by 5 bases, with 21 bases left in between. The V gene's germline CDR1 is SEHNR and CDR2 FQNEAQ (reference sequence). This CDR3 region has 14 residues.

The chain combines TRBV14 with TRBJ1-2; 8 bases align to TRBD1. Germline trimming cut 4 bases from V and 8 bases from J; bases unmatched to any gene: 6. Looked up from germline, CDR1 is SGHDN and CDR2 is FVKESK. CDR3 length: 13 residues. The CDR3 nucleotides are TGTGCCAGCAGCCCGGACAGGGCAGTCGGCTACACCTTC. Its protein is CASSPDRAVGYTF.

The chain recombines TRBV9 with TRBJ1-3; D might be TRBD1 (5 bases). There are 14 residues in the CDR3. CDR1 is SGDLS, CDR2 YYNGEE, per germline. Trimming cost V 3 bases and J 2 bases, with 9 bases left between them. CDR3 protein: CASSAGGTGNTIYF. Written as DNA, the CDR3 is TGTGCCAGCAGCGCCGGGGGTACTGGAAACACCATATATTTT. Drawing the rest from reference TRBV9 and TRBJ1-3, the complete variable domain is DSGVTQTPKHLITATGQRVTLRCSPRSGDLSVYWYQQSLDQGLQFLIQYYNGEERAKGNILERFSAQQFPDLHSELNLSSLELGDSALYFCASSAGGTGNTIYFGEGSWLTVV.

V gene TRBV9 combines with J gene TRBJ2-2, with 8 bases matching TRBD2. There are 16 residues in the CDR3. Trimming cost V 4 bases and J 6 bases; bases outside gene matches: 11. CDR1 is SGDLS, CDR2 YYNGEE, per germline. In DNA, the CDR3 is TGTGCCAGCAGCTCCGCCGGGAGGGGAAAAGCCGGGGAGCTGTTTTTT. Protein: CASSSAGRGKAGELFF.

V usage is TRBV7-9 and J usage is TRBJ2-7; TRBD1 might be the D (5 bases). The CDR3 length is 14 residues. Trimming cost V 5 bases and J 3 bases, with 14 bases left between them. Per the germline V gene, CDR1 is SEHNR and CDR2 is FQNEAQ (reference sequence). The CDR3 here is CASSPNGHLYEQYF. The DNA for the CDR3 is TGTGCCAGCAGCCCCAATGGACACCTCTACGAGCAGTACTTC.

This chain uses TRBV5-1 with TRBJ2-5, with D perhaps matching TRBD1 (5 bases). V shed 1 base and J shed 3 bases, with 10 bases lying between them. CDR3 length: 14 amino acids. Germline values: CDR1 SGHRS, CDR2 YFSETQ. In nucleotides, the CDR3 is TGCGCCAGCAGCTTGCCCCAGGGCAAAGAGACCCAGTACTTC. This codes for CASSLPQGKETQYF.

CDR3 sequence reads: CASSLGVQATDTQYF. The CDR3 DNA sequence: TGCGCCAGCAGCTTGGGTGTGCAGGCGACAGATACGCAGTATTTT. This rearrangement joins TRBV5-1 to TRBJ2-3; D is undetermined. In germline, CDR1 is SGHRS, CDR2 YFSETQ. The V and J ends lost 0 bases and 3 bases respectively, with 11 bases between them. The CDR3 is 15 amino acids.

The chain is built from TRBV19 and TRBJ2-7; no reliable D call. Trimming took off 0 bases at V and 4 bases at J, with 10 bases between the two ends. The CDR3 sequence is 14 residues long. CDR1 is LNHDA, CDR2 SQIVND, per germline (reference sequence). DNA of the CDR3: TGTGCCAGTAGTATAGATTGGAGTGGTTACGAGCAGTACTTC. Amino acids: CASSIDWSGYEQYF.

The V gene is TRBV5-4, the J gene TRBJ1-2; D call uncertain. The CDR3 covers 13 residues. V was clipped by 2 bases and J by 6 bases, with 11 bases between them. Germline CDR1 reads SGHNT; CDR2 reads YYREEE (reference sequence). DNA for the CDR3: TGTGCCAGCAGCTTATTCCCGGGGAATGGCTACACCTTC. This codes for CASSLFPGNGYTF.

This chain links TRBV30 with TRBJ1-1; D remains unclear. Trimming cost V 1 base and J 4 bases, with 7 bases left between them. The CDR3 covers 12 residues. Germline values: CDR1 GTSNPN, CDR2 SVGIG (reference sequence). The CDR3 bases are TGTGCCTGGAGTGGACGGAGCACTGAAGCTTTCTTT. It is translated as CAWSGRSTEAFF.

This rearrangement joins TRBV5-6 to TRBJ2-7, with 7 bases fitting TRBD1. The CDR3 extends over 15 amino acids. The junction had 10 bases not matched to a gene; V was cut back by 4 bases and J by 3 bases. Germline V gene data show CDR1 as SGHDT and CDR2 as YYEEEE. In DNA form, the CDR3 reads TGTGCCAGCAGCAGACCCGGGACAGCTAACTACGAGCAGTACTTC. Residues: CASSRPGTANYEQYF.

The rearrangement uses TRBV27 and TRBJ2-3; perhaps TRBD2 as D (5 bases). CDR3 length equals 12 residues. Looked up from germline, CDR1 is MNHEY and CDR2 is SMNVEV (reference sequence). V lost 5 bases to trimming and J lost 11 bases, with 14 bases between them. CDR3 in amino acids: CASSLDSLVQYF. DNA of the CDR3: TGTGCCAGCAGTCTGGACTCTTTAGTGCAGTATTTT.

The rearrangement links TRBV6-1 to TRBJ2-7; D is possibly TRBD1 (5 bases). V lost 7 bases and J 0 bases, leaving 10 bases between the germline ends. Germline-derived CDR1 and CDR2 are MNHNS and SASEGT. This CDR3 contains 13 residues. CDR3 bases: TGTGCCAGCAACAGGACCCTCTCCTACGAGCAGTACTTC. It codes for CASNRTLSYEQYF.

The J gene is TRBJ1-2, the V gene TRBV18, with TRBD1 as a possible D gene (5 bases). The CDR3 runs 16 residues. Germline V lookup: CDR1 KGHSH, CDR2 LQKENI. The V end lost 2 bases, the J end lost 4 bases, and 17 bases lay between the germline ends. The CDR3 bases are TGTGCCAGCTCACCAGGGAGGGGCGAGGACGGCTATGGCTACACCTTC. Its protein product is CASSPGRGEDGYGYTF.

The chain uses TRBV11-3 and TRBJ2-1, with TRBD2 matching over 9 bases. Germline V gene sequence: CDR1 SGHNT, CDR2 YENEEA. V shed 1 base, J shed 8 bases, and the junction held 9 bases outside the gene matches. This CDR3 spans 16 amino acids. The CDR3 bases are TGTGCCAGCAGCTTAGGGGTTAGCGGGAGTGAGGATGAGCAGTTCTTC. Translating it yields CASSLGVSGSEDEQFF.

V usage is TRBV11-3 and J usage is TRBJ2-1, with D maybe TRBD1 (6 bases). The CDR3 covers 15 residues. Germline V gene data show CDR1 as SGHNT and CDR2 as YENEEA. Trimming stripped 5 bases from V and 6 bases from J, with 17 bases between. CDR3 sequence: CASSPTGLGSNEQFF. The CDR3 DNA reads TGTGCCAGCAGCCCAACAGGGTTAGGGTCCAATGAGCAGTTCTTC.

The chain couples TRBV5-3 to TRBJ1-3; 7 bases agree with TRBD1. TRBV5-3 is given ORF status, its function remaining uncertain. CDR3 length equals 16 residues. V was pared by 4 bases and J by 3 bases, with 10 bases of the junction left unmatched. CDR3 sequence reads: CARSPETGLYGNTIYF. CDR3 DNA: TGTGCCAGAAGCCCCGAGACAGGGCTTTATGGAAACACCATATATTTT.

The V and J genes are TRBV5-1 and TRBJ2-1, with 12 positions matching TRBD2. Germline V lookup: CDR1 SGHRS, CDR2 YFSETQ. With V trimmed by 3 bases and J by 5 bases, 6 bases remained unmatched. CDR3 length: 16 residues. The CDR3 here is CASSWGGLAGNNEQFF. The CDR3 coding sequence is TGCGCCAGCAGCTGGGGAGGACTAGCGGGGAACAATGAGCAGTTCTTC.